This section outlines one TCR beta chain sequence together with its context. Methods used by the authors: By means of reference gene primer amplification, nucleated cell counts were estimated. Produced via immunoSEQ multiplex PCR; TCRdb's table is partial and in-frame only. V and J calls and clone size are copied from that table; D and trimming were computed from the DNA. The sample has under 150,000 clones; 90% are singletons. This sample was included in a study of blood T cell repertoires in COVID-19. At the level of the study: Whether acute or convalescent, the COVID-19 samples came from the United States, Italy and Spain. Sources were T cells, B-cell-depleted T cells, or PBMCs; the material itself was cDNA or gDNA.

After removal of 4 bases from V and 2 bases from J, the junction contained 12 bases not matched to a gene. Germline V gene lookup returns CDR1 SGHDT and CDR2 YYEEEE. The CDR3 has 16 amino acids. The chain combines TRBV5-6 with TRBJ2-7; 7 nucleotides line up with TRBD1. The sequence came from a human donor with active COVID-19. The donor label of this sample is uncertain. Sequencing was carried out using peripheral blood. CDR3 residues: CASSPQGQLLTYEQYF. The CDR3 coding sequence is TGTGCCAGCAGCCCACAGGGACAGCTGTTAACCTACGAGCAGTACTTC.